Listed here are 4 T cell receptor beta chains from one sample, sequenced in a study of blood T cell repertoires in COVID-19. This table comes from immunoSEQ multiplex PCR, and its TCRdb copy is limited to in-frame clones, with some not included. The repertoire holds around 250,000 clones, with more than 65% as singletons. Material: peripheral blood. The receptors were gathered from a woman between 18 and 29 years old with acute or convalescent COVID-19.

This rearrangement joins TRBV4-1 to TRBJ1-4; 7 nucleotides line up with TRBD1. The trim removed 0 bases at V and 8 bases at J, leaving 9 bases unmatched. Germline-derived CDR1 and CDR2 are MGHRA and YSYEKL. This CDR3 contains 16 residues. For the CDR3, the DNA is TGCGCCAGCAGCCAAGATCCGAACAGGGGATGGGAAAAACTGTTTTTT. It is translated as CASSQDPNRGWEKLFF.

The chain is built from TRBV5-1 and TRBJ2-1; 12 nucleotides line up with TRBD2. This CDR3 has 16 amino acids. The trim removed 3 bases at V and 4 bases at J, leaving 5 bases unmatched. Germline V gene data show CDR1 as SGHRS and CDR2 as YFSETQ. The DNA for the CDR3 is TGCGCCAGCAGCTCGACTAGCGGGAGCCCTTACAATGAGCAGTTCTTC. Its translation: CASSSTSGSPYNEQFF.

This clone has more than one count but fewer than ten. The chain employs TRBV10-3 and TRBJ2-7; 10 bases are a match to TRBD1. The germline V gene encodes CDR1 ENHRY and CDR2 SYGVKD. V trimming: 10 bases; J trimming: 5 bases; junction bases outside the gene matches: 8. The CDR3 runs 13 residues. This CDR3 reads CATDRDRGNEQYF. Here the CDR3 DNA reads TGTGCCACCGACCGGGACAGGGGAAACGAGCAGTACTTC.

The J gene is TRBJ1-6, the V gene TRBV5-1; D is unclear. CDR1 is SGHRS, CDR2 YFSETQ, per germline. V lost 3 bases and J 15 bases, leaving 16 bases between the germline ends. CDR3 size: 13 residues. Here the CDR3 DNA reads TGCGCCAGCAGCTCTGCGGGCCGGGGTGGCCTCCACTTT. Protein: CASSSAGRGGLHF.